The 8 T cell receptor beta chains below were found in one sample sequenced in a study of shared clonotypes between healthy human individuals. Repertoires were generated with immunoSEQ multiplex PCR, while TCRdb's copy carries only in-frame clones and drops some. The table records fewer than 2.5 million clones, roughly 93% of them present only once. Sample: naive CD4+ T cells from PBMCs. Noted subset: CD45RA+ positively selected. The receptor set was obtained from a man younger than 35 in good health. Some clones in this sample may be carry-over from other donors' samples.

The chain has TRBV30 and TRBJ2-3, with D uncertain. The CDR3 covers 10 residues. The V end was cut by 5 bases, the J end by 2 bases, with 2 bases between. The germline V gene encodes CDR1 GTSNPN and CDR2 SVGIG (reference sequence). The CDR3 here is CAWATDTQYF. CDR3 DNA: TGTGCCTGGGCCACAGATACGCAGTATTTT.

This sequence joins TRBV7-8 and TRBJ1-2, with D perhaps matching TRBD1 (5 bases). The germline V gene encodes CDR1 SGHVS and CDR2 FQNEAQ. With 3 bases removed from V and 2 bases from J, the gap between germline ends came to 13 bases. The CDR3 totals 15 residues. Here the CDR3 DNA reads TGTGCCAGCAGCTTCGGGCAGGGAAGAAACTATGGCTACACCTTC. Encoded protein: CASSFGQGRNYGYTF.

The chain joins TRBV7-6 to TRBJ2-1; D is undetermined. The CDR3 contains 13 residues. CDR1 is SGHVS and CDR2 is FNYEAQ in the germline V gene. V lost 1 base and J lost 4, with 5 bases in between. The CDR3 sequence: CASSLEWYNEQFF. As DNA, the CDR3 is TGTGCCAGCAGCTTAGAATGGTACAATGAGCAGTTCTTC.

The chain recombines TRBV2 with TRBJ1-1; D possibly corresponds to TRBD1 (6 bases). Germline V gives CDR1 SNHLY, CDR2 FYNNEI. CDR3 length: 15 residues. V was clipped by 2 bases and J by 2 bases, with 12 bases between them. The CDR3 region is CASSEMGAQNTEAFF. The CDR3 DNA reads TGTGCCAGCAGTGAAATGGGGGCACAAAACACTGAAGCTTTCTTT.

V and J are TRBV5-1 and TRBJ2-2, with 7 bases aligning to TRBD2. The junction had 8 bases not matched to a gene; V was cut back by 5 bases and J by 1 base. This CDR3 has 16 amino acids. CDR1 SGHRS and CDR2 YFSETQ come from the germline V gene. CDR3 coding DNA: TGCGCCAGCAGTACCGTAATAGCGGGGAACACCGGGGAGCTGTTTTTT. Protein: CASSTVIAGNTGELFF.

The chain employs TRBV7-9 and TRBJ2-7, with 8 nucleotides matching TRBD1. Trimming took 5 bases from V and 2 from J; bases not matched to a gene: 5. This CDR3 spans 14 amino acids. Germline V lookup: CDR1 SEHNR, CDR2 FQNEAQ (reference sequence). CDR3 region: CASSPWGQAYEQYF. CDR3 sequence (DNA): TGTGCCAGCAGCCCCTGGGGACAGGCCTACGAGCAGTACTTC.

The genes are TRBV2 and TRBJ1-5, with D unclear. The CDR3 sequence is 16 residues long. V was cut by 7 bases and J by 0 bases, with 16 bases left in between. CDR1 SNHLY and CDR2 FYNNEI come from the germline V gene. CDR3 sequence reads: CASTARGGYSNQPQHF. The CDR3 region has the DNA TGTGCCAGCACCGCCCGGGGAGGTTATAGCAATCAGCCCCAGCATTTT.

This clone appeared a single time. V gene TRBV28 combines with J gene TRBJ2-5; D perhaps matches TRBD2 (6 bases). V was shortened by 3 bases and J by 0 bases, with 11 bases between the two germline ends. CDR3 length equals 15 residues. CDR1 and CDR2 from the germline V gene are MDHEN and SYDVKM. In DNA form, the CDR3 reads TGTGCCAGCAGTTTTCGGGACTCTGACCAAGAGACCCAGTACTTC. This codes for CASSFRDSDQETQYF.